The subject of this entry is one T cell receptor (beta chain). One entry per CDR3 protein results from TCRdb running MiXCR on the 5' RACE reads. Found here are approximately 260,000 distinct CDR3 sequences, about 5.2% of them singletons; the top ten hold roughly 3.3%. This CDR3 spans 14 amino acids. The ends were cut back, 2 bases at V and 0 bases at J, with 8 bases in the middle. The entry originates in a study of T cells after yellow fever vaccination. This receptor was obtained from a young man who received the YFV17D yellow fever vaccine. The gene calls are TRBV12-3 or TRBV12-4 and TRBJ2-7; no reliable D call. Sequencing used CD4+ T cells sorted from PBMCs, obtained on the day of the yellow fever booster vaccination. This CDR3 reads CASSLYRSSYEQYF. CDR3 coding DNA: TGTGCCAGCAGTTTATACAGAAGCTCCTACGAGCAGTACTTC.